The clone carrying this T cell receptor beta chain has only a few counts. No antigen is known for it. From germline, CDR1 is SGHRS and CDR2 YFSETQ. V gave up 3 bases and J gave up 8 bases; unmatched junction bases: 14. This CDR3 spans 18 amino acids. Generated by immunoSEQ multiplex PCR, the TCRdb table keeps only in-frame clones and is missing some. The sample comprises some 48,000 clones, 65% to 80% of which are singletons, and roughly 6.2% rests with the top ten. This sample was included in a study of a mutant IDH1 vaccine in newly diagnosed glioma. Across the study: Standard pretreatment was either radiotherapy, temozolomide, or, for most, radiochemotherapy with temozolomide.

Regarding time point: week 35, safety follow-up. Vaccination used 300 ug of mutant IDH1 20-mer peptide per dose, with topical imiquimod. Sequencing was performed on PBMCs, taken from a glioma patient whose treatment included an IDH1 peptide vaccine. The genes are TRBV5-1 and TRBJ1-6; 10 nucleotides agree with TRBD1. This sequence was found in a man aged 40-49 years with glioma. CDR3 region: CASSSLVGGTGVDSPLHF. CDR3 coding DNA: TGCGCCAGCAGCTCATTGGTTGGGGGGACAGGGGTGGATTCACCCCTCCACTTT.